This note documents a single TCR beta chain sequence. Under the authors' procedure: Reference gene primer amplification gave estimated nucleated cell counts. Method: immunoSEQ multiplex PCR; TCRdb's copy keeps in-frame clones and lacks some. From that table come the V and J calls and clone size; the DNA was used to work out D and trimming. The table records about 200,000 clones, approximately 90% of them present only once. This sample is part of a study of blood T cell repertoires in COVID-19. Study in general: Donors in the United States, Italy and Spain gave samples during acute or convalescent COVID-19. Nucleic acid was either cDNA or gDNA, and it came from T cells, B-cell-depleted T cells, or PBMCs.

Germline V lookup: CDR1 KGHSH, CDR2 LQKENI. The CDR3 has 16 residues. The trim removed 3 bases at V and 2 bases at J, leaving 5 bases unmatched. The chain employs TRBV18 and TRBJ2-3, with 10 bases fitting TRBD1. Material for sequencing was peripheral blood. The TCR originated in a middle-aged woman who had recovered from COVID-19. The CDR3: CASSPFGQGDTDTQYF. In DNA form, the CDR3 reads TGTGCCAGCTCACCGTTCGGACAGGGGGACACAGATACGCAGTATTTT.